This T cell receptor beta chain was recovered during a study of blood T cell repertoires in COVID-19 (dated by TCRdb to the early 2020s). Regarding the complete study: Samples covering the acute and convalescent phases of COVID-19 were provided by collaborators in the United States, Italy and Spain. Where HLA class I and class II types were available, the types were taken from metadata supplied by the sample provider, not from assay-based typing. The repertoires were made available in a free public database intended to serve as a resource for research on the immune response to SARS-CoV-2. Subjects who had been exposed to COVID-19, were actively infected with it, or had recovered from it provided the deeply sampled blood TCRbeta repertoires that made up the dataset. The samples were drawn from two sources: the first 160 participants of the ongoing ImmuneRACE study, and 950 to 1,500 subjects contributed by 6 global collaborators. A de-identified subject ID, COVID-19 status, age in years and sex were almost always included in the sample metadata. The prospective study material was composed of cDNA or gDNA derived from T cells, B-cell-depleted T cells, or PBMCs. What the research found in general, with its limitations: Clinical and demographic metadata were provided uncurated, with the amount varying by source and participant.

In Seattle, one collaborating source enrolled patients while the infection was active and tracked those patients longitudinally over the course of disease. Collaborating institutions collected whole blood in K2EDTA tubes following their own protocols. For TCRbeta analysis, collaborator samples were shipped as frozen whole blood, as isolated PBMCs, or as DNA extracted from either sample type. TCRbeta CDR3 regions were amplified from genomic DNA by means of the immunoSEQ Assay, a bias-controlled multiplex PCR. The source study handled its data this way. Nucleated cell counts per sample were estimated from amplification of reference gene primers within the assay. To quantify the absolute abundance of each unique TCRbeta CDR3 rearrangement, sequence reads were collapsed and filtered. For each sample, productive Simpson clonality was calculated by taking the square root of Simpson's diversity index across productive rearrangements. TCRdb mirrors the immuneACCESS table, restricted to in-frame sequences. Some clones are absent from its copies; in checked studies, under half trace to an unresolved V gene, and the reason for the others is unknown. The V and J calls and clone size are taken from that table; D and trimming were inferred from the DNA. The sample includes 100,000 to 150,000 clones, with roughly 90% observed a single time. Clones ranked in the top ten supply around 1.9% of the sample.

Details on this clone: The target of this receptor is not known. Per-nucleotide qualities are absent, and no much larger clonotype sits a single base away.

The TCR sequence derives from a man aged 45-65 years with COVID-19, enrolled during active disease. Sequences were obtained from peripheral blood.

For the CDR3, the sequence is CASRPRQASEYNEQFF. The base sequence is TGTGCCAGCAGGCCCCGTCAGGCTAGCGAGTACAATGAGCAGTTCTTC. The V gene is TRBV7-2 and the J gene is TRBJ2-1; the D gene is perhaps TRBD2, on 6 matching bases. The CDR3, from cysteine to phenylalanine, totals 16 residues. Only the CDR3 DNA is retained, 48 bases long and in frame from the first base. Between the V and J ends, shortened by 6 bases and 4 bases respectively, the junction contains 19 bases. The germline V gene provides CDR1 SGHTA and CDR2 FQGNSA.